The T cell receptor (beta chain) described here comes from a study of post-analysis software for immune sequencing data. Study-wide context: Relapsing-remitting, secondary progressive and progressive-relapsing courses of multiple sclerosis were included.

Built from TCR beta cDNA, the libraries had unique molecular identifiers in them. TCRdb analysed the PCR reads with MiXCR anew, one entry per CDR3 protein. The sample lists about 810,000 distinct CDR3 sequences, roughly 50% occurring once. The V end was cut by 0 bases, the J end by 3 bases, with 10 bases between. The CDR3 is made up of 14 amino acids. The V gene's germline CDR1 is SGHRS and CDR2 YFSETQ. Study observations and caveats: Normalized Chao1 diversity was significantly lower in multiple sclerosis patients than in controls. A handful of TRBV segments appeared more often in patients than in controls, and TRBV5-6, TRBV5-1 and TRBV20-1 were among these.

This clonotype was detected a few times. Its specificity is not known. The receptor's source is a girl between 10 and 17 years old with multiple sclerosis. The sequenced sample was blood. V gene TRBV5-1 combines with J gene TRBJ2-7; weak D call: TRBD2 (6 bases). The CDR3 here is CASSLGTTDYEQYF. The CDR3 DNA reads as TGCGCCAGCAGCTTGGGGACTACCGACTACGAGCAGTACTTC.